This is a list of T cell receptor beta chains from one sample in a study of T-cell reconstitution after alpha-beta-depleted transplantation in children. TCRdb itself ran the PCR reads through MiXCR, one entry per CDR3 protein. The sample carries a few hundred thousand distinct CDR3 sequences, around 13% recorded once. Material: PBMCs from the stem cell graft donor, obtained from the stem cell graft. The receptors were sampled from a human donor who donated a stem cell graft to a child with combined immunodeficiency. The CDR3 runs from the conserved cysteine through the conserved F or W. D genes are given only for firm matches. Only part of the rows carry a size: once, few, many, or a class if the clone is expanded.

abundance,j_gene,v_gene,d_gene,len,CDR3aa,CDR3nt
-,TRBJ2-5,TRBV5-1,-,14,CASSPGPAQETQYF,TGCGCCAGCAGCCCCGGACCGGCCCAAGAGACCCAGTACTTC
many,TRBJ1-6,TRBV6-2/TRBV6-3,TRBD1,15,CASAPMGTENSPLHF,TGTGCCAGCGCACCCATGGGGACAGAGAATTCACCCCTCCACTTT
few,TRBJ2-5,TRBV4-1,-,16,CASSPLAGANQETQYF,TGCGCCAGCAGCCCCCTGGCGGGTGCTAATCAAGAGACCCAGTACTTC
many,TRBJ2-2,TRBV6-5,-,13,CASRSTLAGELFF,TGTGCCAGCAGATCGACGCTTGCCGGGGAGCTGTTTTTT
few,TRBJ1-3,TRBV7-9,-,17,CASSLAGDPSTRNTIYF,TGTGCCAGCAGCTTAGCAGGCGACCCAAGTACGAGAAACACCATATATTTT
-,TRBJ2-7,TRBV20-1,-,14,CSARSSGFTYEQYF,TGCAGTGCTAGGTCCAGCGGGTTCACCTACGAGCAGTACTTC
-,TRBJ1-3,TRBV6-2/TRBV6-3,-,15,CASQGPSAAGNTIYF,TGTGCCAGCCAGGGACCGTCGGCGGCTGGAAACACCATATATTTT
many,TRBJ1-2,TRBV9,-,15,CASSGSPVGSYGYTF,TGTGCCAGCAGCGGTAGCCCGGTTGGGTCCTATGGCTACACCTTC
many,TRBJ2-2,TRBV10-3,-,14,CAISESWGSGELFF,TGTGCCATCAGTGAGTCGTGGGGTTCCGGGGAGCTGTTTTTT
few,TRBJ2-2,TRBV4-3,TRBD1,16,CASSQDRQGPTGELFF,TGCGCCAGCAGCCAAGACAGACAGGGGCCCACCGGGGAGCTGTTTTTT
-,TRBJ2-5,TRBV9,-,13,CASSVGGAGTQYF,TGTGCCAGCAGCGTAGGCGGCGCGGGGACCCAGTACTTC
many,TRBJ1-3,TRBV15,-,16,CATSRDYGGSGNTIYF,TGTGCCACCAGCAGAGATTACGGGGGGTCCGGAAACACCATATATTTT
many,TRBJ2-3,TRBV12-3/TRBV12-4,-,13,CATEGILMNTQYF,TGTGCCACCGAGGGGATACTCATGAATACGCAGTATTTT
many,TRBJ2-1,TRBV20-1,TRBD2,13,CSARREVTNEQFF,TGCAGTGCTAGGCGGGAGGTTACAAATGAGCAGTTCTTC
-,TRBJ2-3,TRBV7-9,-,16,CASSPPGRLRSDTQYF,TGTGCCAGCAGCCCTCCGGGCCGCCTACGGTCAGATACGCAGTATTTT
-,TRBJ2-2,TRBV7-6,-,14,CASGRVWDTGELFF,TGTGCCAGCGGCAGGGTTTGGGACACCGGGGAGCTGTTTTTT
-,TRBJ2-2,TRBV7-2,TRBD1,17,CASSARRTGGNTGELFF,TGTGCCAGCAGCGCCAGGAGAACAGGGGGTAACACCGGGGAGCTGTTTTTT
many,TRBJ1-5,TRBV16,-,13,CASSQSEYQPQHF,TGTGCCAGCAGCCAATCCGAATATCAGCCCCAGCATTTT
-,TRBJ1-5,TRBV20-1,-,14,CSASLGFTNQPQHF,TGCAGTGCTAGCCTCGGGTTCACAAATCAGCCCCAGCATTTT
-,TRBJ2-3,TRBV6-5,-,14,CASSYGINTDTQYF,TGTGCCAGCAGTTACGGGATTAACACAGATACGCAGTATTTT
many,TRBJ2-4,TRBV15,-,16,CATSSGALGTKNIQYF,TGTGCCACCAGCAGCGGGGCTCTGGGGACCAAAAACATTCAGTACTTC
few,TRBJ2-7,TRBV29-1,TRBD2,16,CSVGGGRAGRSYEQYF,TGCAGCGTTGGGGGCGGGAGGGCCGGTAGGTCCTACGAGCAGTACTTC
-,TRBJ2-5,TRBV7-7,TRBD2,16,CASSPGSGGAQETQYF,TGTGCTAGCAGCCCGGGGAGCGGGGGTGCCCAAGAGACCCAGTACTTC
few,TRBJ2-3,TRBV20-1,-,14,CSAGEPPSPDTQYF,TGCAGTGCCGGGGAGCCCCCCTCCCCAGATACGCAGTATTTT
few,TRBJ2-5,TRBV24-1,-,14,CATSDFGQSGTQYF,TGTGCCACCAGTGATTTTGGACAGTCGGGTACCCAGTACTTC
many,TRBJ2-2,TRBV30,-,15,CAWSVGDWNTGELFF,TGTGCCTGGAGTGTTGGGGACTGGAACACCGGGGAGCTGTTTTTT
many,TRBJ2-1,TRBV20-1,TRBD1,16,CSALPYVAAAGGEQFF,TGCAGTGCTTTGCCATATGTGGCAGCGGCAGGGGGTGAGCAGTTCTTC